This entry lists 23 T cell receptor beta chains sequenced from one sample in a study of a mutant IDH1 vaccine in newly diagnosed glioma. Repertoires were generated with immunoSEQ multiplex PCR, while TCRdb's copy carries only in-frame clones and drops some. The sample has 30,000 or so clones, around 80% seen once; the top ten hold approximately 2.9%. Their recognized antigens are unknown. This sample's time point: week 35, safety follow-up. It was 300 ug of mutant IDH1 20-mer peptide that made up each vaccine dose, given with topical imiquimod. This material consisted of PBMCs, taken from a glioma patient whose treatment included an IDH1 peptide vaccine. The receptors were sampled from a man aged 35 to 55 with glioma. Some clones in this sample may be carry-over from other donors' samples.

V is TRBV18 and J is TRBJ2-7, with a possible D match to TRBD1 (5 bases). Deletions cut 1 base from V and 2 bases from J, with 15 bases between. The length of the CDR3 is 16 residues. The germline gives CDR1 KGHSH, CDR2 LQKENI. The CDR3 here is CASSPQQGGRTYEQYF. The CDR3 region has the DNA TGTGCCAGCTCACCACAGCAGGGTGGAAGGACCTACGAGCAGTACTTC.

This clone was seen only a few times. The CDR3 reads CASRQAASAYEQYF. Here the CDR3 DNA reads TGTGCCAGTAGACAGGCCGCGAGCGCCTACGAGCAGTACTTC. The J gene is TRBJ2-7, the V gene TRBV19; possible D gene TRBD1, 5 bases. CDR3 length: 14 amino acids. Germline values: CDR1 LNHDA, CDR2 SQIVND (reference sequence). V was trimmed by 6 bases and J by 2 bases, leaving 14 bases between them.

The CDR3 DNA is TGCGCCAGCAGCTTGAACGTCGTGACTAGTGGGCAGGATACGCAGTATTTT. Amino acids: CASSLNVVTSGQDTQYF. This chain connects TRBV5-1 to TRBJ2-3; TRBD2 might be the D (6 bases). This CDR3 has 17 residues. Germline CDR1 and CDR2: SGHRS and YFSETQ. Trimming took off 1 base at V and 6 bases at J, with 21 bases between the two ends. Filled out from reference TRBV5-1 and TRBJ2-3, the complete variable domain reads KAGVTQTPRYLIKTRGQQVTLSCSPISGHRSVSWYQQTPGQGLQFLFEYFSETQRNKGNFPGRFSGRQFSNSRSEMNVSTLELGDSALYLCASSLNVVTSGQDTQYFGPGTRLTVL.

This chain joins TRBV7-9 and TRBJ2-7; D is unresolved. Trimming took 1 base from V and 7 from J, leaving 20 bases between them. In germline, CDR1 is SEHNR, CDR2 FQNEAQ (reference sequence). The CDR3 runs to 16 residues. CDR3 residues: CASSLELLGAAREQYF. In nucleotides, the CDR3 is TGTGCCAGCAGCTTAGAGTTATTGGGCGCGGCGCGGGAGCAGTACTTC.

This chain uses TRBV5-6 with TRBJ1-2; D is unresolved. The germline V and J ends were trimmed by 4 bases and 5 bases, with 15 bases remaining between them. CDR3 size: 14 residues. Germline CDR1 and CDR2: SGHDT and YYEEEE. CDR3 sequence (DNA): TGTGCCAGCAGCCACCGGACTGTAAGATATGGCTACACCTTC. Translated: CASSHRTVRYGYTF. Full variable domain (missing parts from reference TRBV5-6 and TRBJ1-2): DAGVTQSPTHLIKTRGQQVTLRCSPKSGHDTVSWYQQALGQGPQFIFQYYEEEERQRGNFPDRFSGHQFPNYSSELNVNALLLGDSALYLCASSHRTVRYGYTFGSGTRLTVV.

This chain uses TRBV11-2 with TRBJ1-2, with a weak D call TRBD1 (5 bases). The CDR3 consists of 16 residues. The V gene's germline CDR1 is SGHAT and CDR2 FQNNGV. The ends were cut back, 0 bases at V and 3 bases at J, with 14 bases in the middle. The CDR3 DNA follows: TGTGCCAGCAGCTTAGACCTGGGACGGACCTACTATGGCTACACCTTC. It codes for CASSLDLGRTYYGYTF.

The chain employs TRBV7-9 and TRBJ1-5; D unclear. Germline V gene sequence: CDR1 SEHNR, CDR2 FQNEAQ (reference sequence). V was clipped by 7 bases and J by 3 bases, with 7 bases between them. This CDR3 contains 12 residues. The CDR3 is CASTKSNQPQHF. In DNA form, the CDR3 reads TGTGCCAGCACCAAGTCCAATCAGCCCCAGCATTTT.

J is TRBJ2-5 and V is TRBV5-4; D is unclear. V was cut by 3 bases and J by 5 bases, with 17 bases left in between. Germline V gene data show CDR1 as SGHNT and CDR2 as YYREEE (reference sequence). CDR3 length: 15 residues. As DNA, the CDR3 is TGTGCCAGCAGCTCTGCTGGTTCCGAGAAGGAGACCCAGTACTTC. This sequence encodes CASSSAGSEKETQYF.

V gene TRBV5-5 combines with J gene TRBJ2-1; 9 nucleotides align to TRBD1. The V gene end was trimmed by 4 bases and the J gene end by 3 bases; junction bases not matched to a gene: 8. The CDR3 totals 16 residues. Germline CDR1 reads SGHKS; CDR2 reads YYEKEE (reference sequence). CDR3 residues: CASSQAGTGIYNEQFF. For the CDR3, the DNA is TGTGCCAGCAGCCAAGCCGGGACAGGGATCTACAATGAGCAGTTCTTC.

CDR3 sequence: CASGLATGSSGANVLTF. CDR3 DNA: TGTGCCTCAGGACTAGCCACAGGGAGCTCTGGGGCCAACGTCCTGACTTTC. The chain couples TRBV10-3 to TRBJ2-6; 8 nucleotides match TRBD2. The CDR3 extends over 17 amino acids. Germline V gene data show CDR1 as ENHRY and CDR2 as SYGVKD. The junction had 12 bases not matched to a gene; V was cut back by 11 bases and J by 0 bases.

A word on this clone: Sequence at one end of the junction differs from germline and may be a read error. The rearrangement joins TRBV10-3 to TRBJ2-7; perhaps D is TRBD1 or TRBD2 (5 bases each). Per the germline V gene, CDR1 is ENHRY and CDR2 is SYGVKD. This CDR3 spans 13 amino acids. Written as DNA, the CDR3 is TGTGCCATCAGTGCCGGGGCGGAGGCCGAGCGGTACTTC. It codes for CAISAGAEAERYF.

The gene calls are TRBV7-2 and TRBJ1-1; no definite D call. V was pared by 4 bases and J by 10 bases, with 19 bases between. Germline CDR1 and CDR2: SGHTA and FQGNSA. This CDR3 spans 14 amino acids. CDR3 bases: TGTGCCAGCAGCTCCCGGGATCCATGGGTTGCAGCTTTCTTT. This sequence encodes CASSSRDPWVAAFF.

For the CDR3, the DNA is TGTGCCAGCAGTTCCCTCCCAGGGTACACTGAAGCTTTCTTT. Its protein is CASSSLPGYTEAFF. The chain joins TRBV27 to TRBJ1-1, with D tentatively TRBD1 (5 bases). V lost 4 bases and J 3 bases, leaving 12 bases between the germline ends. The germline gives CDR1 MNHEY, CDR2 SMNVEV (reference sequence). The CDR3 is made up of 14 amino acids.

V usage is TRBV14 and J usage is TRBJ2-5, with 9 bases matching TRBD2. Germline V gene data show CDR1 as SGHDN and CDR2 as FVKESK. This CDR3 contains 18 residues. Trimming at V came to 2 bases and at J to 2 bases, leaving 12 bases not matched to a gene. Written as DNA, the CDR3 is TGTGCCAGCAGCCAAAATCGGTTTGGTAGCGGGGGTCAAGAGACCCAGTACTTC. This sequence encodes CASSQNRFGSGGQETQYF.

In this sample, this clone turned up once. The CDR3 DNA is TGCAGCGTTGTTATTACAGGGACCAACTATGGCTACACCTTC. As protein: CSVVITGTNYGYTF. The chain combines TRBV29-1 with TRBJ1-2; perhaps TRBD1 as D (6 bases). Germline V gene lookup returns CDR1 SQVTM and CDR2 ANQGSEA. Trimming stripped 4 bases from V and 2 bases from J, with 14 bases between. The CDR3 has 14 amino acids. The whole variable domain, remainder taken from reference TRBV29-1 and TRBJ1-2, is SAVISQKPSRDICQRGTSLTIQCQVDSQVTMMFWYRQQPGQSLTLIATANQGSEATYESGFVIDKFPISRPNLTFSTLTVSNMSPEDSSIYLCSVVITGTNYGYTFGSGTRLTVV.

This clone was observed once. This sequence joins TRBV5-6 and TRBJ1-2; D unclear. This CDR3 region has 15 residues. Between the trimmed V and J ends, which lost 1 base and 3 bases, there was a span of 13 bases. CDR1 and CDR2 from the germline V gene are SGHDT and YYEEEE. CDR3 bases: TGTGCCAGCAGCTTGACGTCGATGGCGTACTATGGCTACACCTTC. Residues: CASSLTSMAYYGYTF.

V usage is TRBV7-9 and J usage is TRBJ1-5; 7 positions agree with TRBD1. V gave up 4 bases and J gave up 7 bases; unmatched junction bases: 7. Germline lookup yields CDR1 SEHNR and CDR2 FQNEAQ (reference sequence). There are 14 residues in the CDR3. The CDR3: CASSSRDRDQPQHF. In DNA, the CDR3 is TGTGCCAGCAGCTCCCGAGACAGGGACCAGCCCCAGCATTTT.

The V and J genes are TRBV10-3 and TRBJ2-1; 7 bases line up with TRBD2. The CDR3 runs to 16 residues. V dropped 3 bases and J dropped 6; count of bases not matched to a gene: 11. Germline V gene data show CDR1 as ENHRY and CDR2 as SYGVKD. The DNA of the CDR3 is TGTGCCATCAGTGACCCTGGCAGCGGGGTTACCAATGAGCAGTTCTTC. Protein: CAISDPGSGVTNEQFF.

This CDR3 reads CASSQAPGTVYGYTF. DNA of the CDR3: TGTGCCAGCAGCCAGGCCCCCGGGACTGTCTATGGCTACACCTTC. This sequence joins TRBV4-2 and TRBJ1-2, with a possible D match to TRBD1 (5 bases). From germline, CDR1 is LGHNA and CDR2 YNFKEQ. Trimming removed 3 bases at V and 4 bases at J, with 15 bases between. The CDR3 spans 15 residues.

For the CDR3, the DNA is TGCAGTGCTAGTAACTATGAGCAGTTCTTC. Its protein product is CSASNYEQFF. The chain has TRBV20-1 and TRBJ2-1; D uncertain. CDR3 length: 10 residues. The V gene's germline CDR1 is DFQATT and CDR2 SNEGSKA (reference sequence). V was trimmed by 3 bases and J by 8 bases, leaving 5 bases between them.

The rearrangement links TRBV7-2 to TRBJ2-7; 10 nucleotides align to TRBD2. The CDR3 is made up of 16 amino acids. V dropped 1 base and J dropped 6; count of bases not matched to a gene: 9. CDR1 is SGHTA, CDR2 FQGNSA, per germline. The DNA for the CDR3 is TGTGCCAGCAGCTTAGACTCTAGCGGGGGTTTACGCGAGCAGTACTTC. Translated, it gives CASSLDSSGGLREQYF.

The gene calls are TRBV6-5 and TRBJ2-2; TRBD1 might be the D (6 bases). Per germline, CDR1 MNHEY and CDR2 SVGAGI. V was shortened by 7 bases and J by 2 bases, with 14 bases between the two germline ends. This CDR3 has 15 residues. CDR3 residues: CASIRGTFNTGELFF. The CDR3 DNA sequence: TGTGCCAGCATCAGGGGTACATTCAACACCGGGGAGCTGTTTTTT.

In DNA form, the CDR3 reads TGTGCCACCAGCAGAGGGTGGGACACCGGGGAGCTGTTTTTT. Protein product: CATSRGWDTGELFF. V usage is TRBV15 and J usage is TRBJ2-2; D unclear. CDR3 length: 14 residues. Trimming left V 1 base short and J 3 bases short, with 6 bases between. The germline CDR1 and CDR2 sequences are LNHNV and YYDKDF (reference sequence).